This T cell receptor (beta chain) was observed in a study of cytomegalovirus exposure and HLA in healthy donors. This clone was seen a few times. The germline gives CDR1 SQVTM, CDR2 ANQGSEA. This CDR3 comprises 12 residues. The V gene lost 4 bases and the J gene lost 3 bases, with 10 bases spanning the gap. The PCR employed 60 Vbeta primers together with 13 Jbeta primers. The protocol was immunoSEQ multiplex PCR, while the TCRdb copy is restricted to in-frame clones and leaves out a portion. The data show roughly 90,000 clones, about 73% seen once. The receptor's source is a woman aged 40 to 49 in good health and CMV-seropositive. Sequences were obtained from PBMCs. V is TRBV29-1 and J is TRBJ2-7, with a possible D match to TRBD1 (6 bases). The CDR3 DNA reads TGCAGCGTTGGTCAACAGGGCTACGAGCAGTACTTC. Translation: CSVGQQGYEQYF.